These T cell receptor beta chains were read from a single sample in a study of naive and memory T cell subsets. TCRdb re-called the UMI-ligation and nested PCR reads through MiXCR, storing one row per CDR3 protein. The repertoire includes about 90,000 distinct CDR3 sequences, 11% of them detected once, and more than 0.11% sits in the top ten. The sample consisted of naive CD4+ T cells from blood. The receptors shown here come from a human donor in good health. Both conserved end residues are part of each CDR3. A D gene is named only where the DNA matches it firmly. The size entry is marked missing in some rows and otherwise reads once, few, many or a size class.

.	TRBV7-2	TRBJ2-2	.	TGTGCCAGCAGCTATCGGACTGTGGACACCGGGGAGCTGTTTTTT	CASSYRTVDTGELFF
TRBD2	TRBV28	TRBJ2-1	.	TGTGCCAGCAGTTTGGGAGGTAGCGGGAGTAAGGAGCAGTTCTTC	CASSLGGSGSKEQFF
.	TRBV10-3	TRBJ2-7	.	TGTGCCATCGCCTGGACGGATTCCTACGAGCAGTACTTC	CAIAWTDSYEQYF
TRBD2	TRBV6-2/TRBV6-3	TRBJ2-3	.	TGTGCCAGCAGTTACGGTGGTAGCGGGGGCCGCACAGATACGCAGTATTTT	CASSYGGSGGRTDTQYF
TRBD2	TRBV20-1	TRBJ2-1	few	TGCAGTGCTAGGGCGTCGCTAGCGGGGTTCAATGAGCAGTTCTTC	CSARASLAGFNEQFF
TRBD2	TRBV12-3/TRBV12-4	TRBJ2-3	.	TGTGCCAGCAGTTTAGGACTAGCGGGGGAAAGCACAGATACGCAGTATTTT	CASSLGLAGESTDTQYF
.	TRBV12-3/TRBV12-4	TRBJ2-5	.	TGTGCCAGCAGTTTGATCCTGTCGGAGACCCAGTACTTC	CASSLILSETQYF
.	TRBV12-3/TRBV12-4	TRBJ2-3	.	TGTGCCAGCAGTTTCGGCGAACTACGCACAGATACGCAGTATTTT	CASSFGELRTDTQYF
TRBD1	TRBV7-2	TRBJ2-1	.	TGTGCCAGCAGCTTAGAGGGGGCCCTCTCCTACAATGAGCAGTTCTTC	CASSLEGALSYNEQFF
TRBD2	TRBV12-3/TRBV12-4	TRBJ2-1	.	TGTGCCAGCAGACAACCAGCGGGGGGGCGGAATGAGCAGTTCTTC	CASRQPAGGRNEQFF
.	TRBV11-3	TRBJ1-1	.	TGTGCCAGCAGCTTGGGCACAGGGTCCACGGGGACTGAAGCTTTCTTT	CASSLGTGSTGTEAFF
TRBD2	TRBV14	TRBJ2-1	.	TGTGCCAGCCAACTAGCGGGGGGGAGGAATGAGCAGTTCTTC	CASQLAGGRNEQFF
.	TRBV11-2	TRBJ2-6	many	TGTGCCAGCAGCTTAGAGGTGGCTGGGGCCAACGTCCTGACTTTC	CASSLEVAGANVLTF
.	TRBV11-2	TRBJ2-7	few	TGTGCCAGCAACCGACAGGGTAGCGGGCCCTACGAGCAGTACTTC	CASNRQGSGPYEQYF
.	TRBV20-1	TRBJ1-1	few	TGCAGTGCCCCACCGGGACAAAAGAACACTGAAGCTTTCTTT	CSAPPGQKNTEAFF
.	TRBV10-2	TRBJ2-1	many	TGCGCCAGCAGTCCCCCCCGTCTCAATGAGCAGTTCTTC	CASSPPRLNEQFF
.	TRBV4-2	TRBJ2-1	many	TGTGCCAGCAGCCAGAGAGGGCCGGTCTACAATGAGCAGTTCTTC	CASSQRGPVYNEQFF